Shown below are 21 T cell receptor beta chains from a single sample sequenced in a study of blood T cell repertoires in COVID-19. Sequenced by immunoSEQ multiplex PCR; TCRdb stores in-frame clones only, minus some. The sample records about 200,000 clones, approximately 84% being singletons. Sequencing used peripheral blood. These receptors were collected from a woman of 80 years or more with COVID-19, enrolled during active disease.

The chain employs TRBV7-3 and TRBJ2-1; a weak D match, TRBD2 (6 bases). Germline V gene data show CDR1 as SGHTA and CDR2 as FQGTGA. The CDR3 has 15 amino acids. Deletions cut 5 bases from V and 7 bases from J, with 18 bases between. The CDR3 sequence is CASSPHFRTTNEQFF. The CDR3 DNA sequence: TGTGCCAGCAGCCCCCACTTTCGGACTACAAATGAGCAGTTCTTC.

This chain joins TRBV5-4 and TRBJ2-7; 8 bases line up with TRBD2. Per germline, CDR1 SGHNT and CDR2 YYREEE (reference sequence). V dropped 4 bases and J dropped 4; count of bases not matched to a gene: 10. The CDR3 length is 15 residues. As DNA, the CDR3 is TGTGCCAGCAGCCAGCCGGGGGGGAGTCTATACGAGCAGTACTTC. The encoded protein is CASSQPGGSLYEQYF. Supplemented by reference TRBV5-4 and TRBJ2-7, the full variable domain reads ETGVTQSPTHLIKTRGQQVTLRCSSQSGHNTVSWYQQALGQGPQFIFQYYREEENGRGNFPPRFSGLQFPNYSSELNVNALELDDSALYLCASSQPGGSLYEQYFGPGTRLTVT.

The chain uses TRBV11-3 and TRBJ2-1; TRBD2 matches 10 bases. This CDR3 region has 16 residues. The germline CDR1 and CDR2 sequences are SGHNT and YENEEA. V dropped 0 bases and J dropped 2; count of bases not matched to a gene: 1. The CDR3 sequence is CASSLESGRAYNEQFF. The DNA of the CDR3 is TGTGCCAGCAGCTTAGAGAGCGGGAGGGCCTACAATGAGCAGTTCTTC.

This clone was seen repeatedly, ten times or more. The chain links TRBV2 to TRBJ2-7, with D uncertain. The CDR3 is made up of 13 amino acids. CDR1 is SNHLY, CDR2 FYNNEI, per germline. With 4 bases removed from V and 4 bases from J, the gap between germline ends came to 11 bases. The DNA for the CDR3 is TGTGCCAGCAGTGGGAATACGGAGTACGAGCAGTACTTC. It translates to CASSGNTEYEQYF.

CDR3 sequence reads: CASSGPTGELFF. CDR3 bases: TGTGCCAGCTCAGGGCCGACCGGGGAGCTGTTTTTT. The chain joins TRBV3-1 (or the pseudogene TRBV3-2) to TRBJ2-2, with D possibly matching TRBD1 (5 bases). CDR3 size: 12 residues. CDR1 and CDR2 (germline): LGHDT, YNNKEL (reference sequence). Trimming took 8 bases from V and 5 from J, leaving 9 bases between them.

The rearrangement joins TRBV5-1 to TRBJ1-1, with D tentatively TRBD1 (6 bases). Germline V CDR1 and CDR2: SGHRS, YFSETQ. The CDR3 contains 14 residues. V lost 2 bases and J 3 bases, leaving 11 bases between the germline ends. DNA of the CDR3: TGCGCCAGCAGCTTTAGGCCAGGGGACACTGAAGCTTTCTTT. Protein sequence: CASSFRPGDTEAFF.

This clone has more than one count but fewer than ten. CDR3 bases: TGTGCCAGCAGTTTAGGTAAGAACACTGAAGCTTTCTTT. This encodes CASSLGKNTEAFF. The genes are TRBV12-3 or TRBV12-4 and TRBJ1-1; no clear D. The CDR3 extends over 13 amino acids. Trimming took 1 base from V and 1 from J, leaving 4 bases between them.

The chain combines TRBV5-1 with TRBJ1-2; possibly TRBD1 for D (5 bases). This CDR3 contains 15 residues. Germline CDR1 and CDR2: SGHRS and YFSETQ. V lost 4 bases and J lost 7, with 20 bases in between. The CDR3: CASSDSTGYGAGYTF. In DNA form, the CDR3 reads TGCGCCAGCAGCGACTCGACCGGCTATGGGGCTGGCTACACCTTC.

The CDR3 nucleotides read TGTGCCAGCAGCTTTGGTCCGCGGCGGGACACCGGGGAGCTGTTTTTT. Encoded protein: CASSFGPRRDTGELFF. The chain links TRBV5-5 to TRBJ2-2; D is possibly TRBD2 (5 bases). The CDR3 extends over 16 amino acids. V was shortened by 2 bases and J by 3 bases, with 14 bases between the two germline ends. Germline V gene sequence: CDR1 SGHKS, CDR2 YYEKEE (reference sequence).

This clone was recorded once. CDR3 sequence (DNA): TGCGCCAGCAGCTTAGCTCCGACAGCAAGCAATCAGCCCCAGCATTTT. Translation gives CASSLAPTASNQPQHF. The rearrangement uses TRBV5-1 and TRBJ1-5; D possibly corresponds to TRBD1 (5 bases). V lost 2 bases and J 1 base, leaving 13 bases between the germline ends. CDR1 and CDR2 (germline): SGHRS, YFSETQ. CDR3 length: 16 residues.

This chain links TRBV6-5 with TRBJ2-3, with D possibly TRBD1 on 6 matching bases. V lost 5 bases and J 4 bases, leaving 10 bases between the germline ends. Germline assignment: CDR1 MNHEY and CDR2 SVGAGI. This CDR3 region has 13 residues. Written as DNA, the CDR3 is TGTGCCAGCAGTACACCAGGGGCAGATACGCAGTATTTT. It specifies CASSTPGADTQYF.

V is TRBV5-4 and J is TRBJ2-7; D possibly corresponds to TRBD2 (5 bases). This CDR3 is 15 amino acids long. In germline, CDR1 is SGHNT, CDR2 YYREEE (reference sequence). Trimming cost V 3 bases and J 3 bases, with 16 bases left between them. In nucleotides, the CDR3 is TGTGCCAGCAGCTCAGCACTCGGGAACATCTACGAGCAGTACTTC. Its translation is CASSSALGNIYEQYF.

A single count supports this clone. The gene calls are TRBV28 and TRBJ1-3; possible D gene TRBD1, 6 bases. CDR3 length equals 14 residues. Trimming took 6 bases from V and 4 from J, leaving 13 bases between them. Germline CDR1 reads MDHEN; CDR2 reads SYDVKM. CDR3 nucleotide sequence: TGTGCCAGCAGCCGGACAGATCTGGGAAACACCATATATTTT. This codes for CASSRTDLGNTIYF.

This sequence joins TRBV23-1 and TRBJ2-4; 11 bases agree with TRBD2. TRBV23-1 is filed as an ORF, its function uncertain. This CDR3 has 18 amino acids. V was clipped by 6 bases and J by 2 bases; unmatched bases: 12. The CDR3 region is CASSSRLAGGRSKNIQYF. The CDR3 DNA sequence: TGCGCCAGCAGCTCCCGTCTAGCGGGGGGCCGTTCCAAAAACATTCAGTACTTC.

As concerns this clone: The sample contains more than one DNA sequence encoding this CDR3. V gene TRBV5-1 combines with J gene TRBJ2-3; 11 bases align to TRBD2. The CDR3 consists of 15 residues. Germline CDR1 reads SGHRS; CDR2 reads YFSETQ. J lost 5 bases, V lost 0 bases, and 2 bases had no gene match. CDR3 sequence reads: CASSLAGTSGDTQYF. CDR3 bases: TGCGCCAGCAGCTTGGCCGGGACTAGCGGAGATACGCAGTATTTT.

The sample holds one count of this clone. The chain combines TRBV19 with TRBJ1-5; 9 bases map to TRBD1. The V gene end was trimmed by 4 bases and the J gene end by 5 bases; junction bases not matched to a gene: 12. CDR3 length: 17 amino acids. Germline values: CDR1 LNHDA, CDR2 SQIVND (reference sequence). The CDR3 DNA reads as TGTGCCAGTAGTACTAGGACAGGGGTGGTCGGTGATCAGCCCCAGCATTTT. It yields the protein CASSTRTGVVGDQPQHF.

This clone showed up just once. The CDR3 reads CSARQGSNEKLFF. The CDR3 DNA follows: TGCAGCGCGCGACAGGGCTCTAATGAAAAACTGTTTTTT. The chain uses TRBV29-1 and TRBJ1-4; TRBD1 aligns across 7 bases. The germline V gene has CDR1 SQVTM and CDR2 ANQGSEA. V lost 7 bases and J lost 3; bases outside the gene matches: 5. CDR3 length: 13 residues. Complete variable domain (other parts from reference TRBV29-1 and TRBJ1-4): SAVISQKPSRDICQRGTSLTIQCQVDSQVTMMFWYRQQPGQSLTLIATANQGSEATYESGFVIDKFPISRPNLTFSTLTVSNMSPEDSSIYLCSARQGSNEKLFFGSGTQLSVL.

This clone was observed a single time. The chain combines TRBV10-1 with TRBJ1-1; 7 bases match TRBD1. Trimming removed 3 bases from V and 10 bases from J; junction bases left unmatched: 14. The CDR3 is 15 amino acids. Germline V lookup: CDR1 WNHNN, CDR2 SYGVQD (reference sequence). The CDR3 DNA sequence: TGCGCCAGCAGTGACCTTCGAACAGACAGGGCCTCAGCTTTCTTT. Translated, it gives CASSDLRTDRASAFF.

This clone was counted a single time. The CDR3 loop reads CASGEARANTEAFF. CDR3 bases: TGCGCCAGCGGCGAGGCCAGAGCTAACACTGAAGCTTTCTTT. The gene calls are TRBV5-1 and TRBJ1-1; no clear D. V lost 7 bases and J lost 2, with 15 bases in between. CDR1 and CDR2 from the germline V gene are SGHRS and YFSETQ. The length of the CDR3 is 14 residues. Full variable domain (missing parts from reference TRBV5-1 and TRBJ1-1): KAGVTQTPRYLIKTRGQQVTLSCSPISGHRSVSWYQQTPGQGLQFLFEYFSETQRNKGNFPGRFSGRQFSNSRSEMNVSTLELGDSALYLCASGEARANTEAFFGQGTRLTVV.

The rearrangement links TRBV2 to TRBJ2-7; 9 bases are shared with TRBD2. Germline V gene lookup returns CDR1 SNHLY and CDR2 FYNNEI. J gave up 0 bases and V 6 bases, and 3 bases lay outside the gene matches. There are 14 residues in the CDR3. CDR3 protein: CASRQRGVSYEQYF. CDR3 in DNA: TGTGCCAGCAGGCAGCGGGGGGTCTCCTACGAGCAGTACTTC.

The chain uses TRBV3-1 (or the pseudogene TRBV3-2) and TRBJ2-7; 15 bases fit TRBD2. CDR1 is LGHDT, CDR2 YNNKEL, per germline (reference sequence). After removal of 2 bases from V and 6 bases from J, the junction contained 2 bases not matched to a gene. The CDR3 sequence is 15 residues long. The CDR3 region is CASSQRTSGGAEQYF. The CDR3 bases are TGTGCCAGCAGCCAACGGACTAGCGGGGGGGCCGAGCAGTACTTC.